The sequence of this TCR beta chain was determined in a study of shared clonotypes between healthy human individuals. The study, taken as a whole, reports: Between a handful of donors, naive CD4 clonotypes were shared at a level of approximately 5%.

This clone was counted at least ten times. The antigen remains unidentified. Libraries were prepared by immunoSEQ multiplex PCR; TCRdb keeps only in-frame clonotypes and omits some of them. The sample has over a million clones, more than 75% seen once; the top ten hold 0.52%. V dropped 4 bases and J dropped 6 bases, with 18 bases sitting between them. Germline-derived CDR1 and CDR2 are MDHEN and SYDVKM. The CDR3 loop spans 15 amino acids. The clonotype originates from a man younger than 30 in good health. Some clones in this sample may be carry-over from other donors' samples. The chain has TRBV28 and TRBJ1-2; D may be TRBD1 (5 bases). The sequenced sample was memory CD4+ T cells from PBMCs. Indicated subset: CD45RA-negative fraction. The CDR3 region has the DNA TGTGCCAGCAGTTCCGGTGTTCGGGGGTGGGATGGCTACACCTTC. Residues: CASSSGVRGWDGYTF.